The rows below give T cell receptor beta chains drawn from one sample of a study of shared clonotypes between healthy human individuals. Clones were sequenced by immunoSEQ multiplex PCR, and TCRdb holds only the in-frame ones, with some missing. The data show about 680,000 clones, with about 90% seen just once and 24% held by the top ten. Sequenced: naive CD8+ T cells sorted from blood. The source is a man younger than 45 in good health. Both conserved end residues are part of each CDR3. A D gene is named only where the DNA matches it firmly. Size values are once, few and many counts, or a class for expanded clones, and some rows have none.

>.|TRBJ2-7|16|TRBD1|TRBV7-9
CASSLEGQGSSYEQYF
TGTGCCAGCAGCTTAGAGGGACAGGGAAGCTCCTACGAGCAGTACTTC
>.|TRBJ1-5|13|.|TRBV5-6
CASSEGYNQPQHF
TGTGCCAGCAGCGAGGGGTACAATCAGCCCCAGCATTTT
>.|TRBJ1-5|18|TRBD1|TRBV5-5
CASREGDRGAASNQPQHF
TGTGCCAGCAGGGAGGGGGACAGGGGGGCCGCAAGCAATCAGCCCCAGCATTTT
>.|TRBJ1-1|13|.|TRBV27
CASSLSTFKEAFF
TGTGCCAGCAGTTTATCGACATTCAAAGAAGCTTTCTTT
>.|TRBJ2-3|15|.|TRBV27
CASKFGTFLTDTQYF
TGTGCCAGCAAGTTCGGGACTTTCCTCACAGATACGCAGTATTTT
>.|TRBJ2-2|16|.|TRBV7-9
CASSLWAGMNTGELFF
TGTGCCAGCAGCTTATGGGCGGGAATGAACACCGGGGAGCTGTTTTTT
>.|TRBJ2-7|16|.|TRBV28
CASSKPRDGYSYEQYF
TGTGCCAGCAGTAAACCTCGGGACGGCTACTCCTACGAGCAGTACTTC
>.|TRBJ2-2|13|.|TRBV7-9
CASRKENTGELFF
TGTGCCAGCAGAAAAGAAAACACCGGGGAGCTGTTTTTT
>.|TRBJ2-7|13|.|TRBV5-1
CASRMGTTYEQYF
TGCGCCAGCAGGATGGGCACTACCTACGAGCAGTACTTC
>once|TRBJ2-1|16|TRBD2|TRBV19
CASSGLAGTRPHEQFF
TGTGCCAGTTCCGGACTAGCGGGGACCCGGCCCCATGAGCAGTTCTTC
>.|TRBJ2-7|15|.|TRBV19
CASSIRRGQDYEQYF
TGTGCCAGTAGTATACGGAGGGGGCAGGACTACGAGCAGTACTTC
>.|TRBJ1-1|16|.|TRBV28
CASSPTLGRLNTEAFF
TGTGCCAGCAGTCCAACCCTGGGCCGATTGAACACTGAAGCTTTCTTT
>.|TRBJ2-3|14|.|TRBV28
CASKRPHLTDTQYF
TGTGCCAGCAAAAGACCTCACCTCACAGATACGCAGTATTTT
>.|TRBJ2-3|15|TRBD1|TRBV4-3
CASSHVQGVTDTQYF
TGCGCCAGCAGCCATGTTCAGGGGGTCACAGATACGCAGTATTTT
>.|TRBJ2-5|13|.|TRBV4-1
CASSQADQETQYF
TGCGCCAGCAGCCAAGCAGACCAAGAGACCCAGTACTTC
>.|TRBJ1-4|13|TRBD1|TRBV7-6
CASSLGEGTVLFF
TGTGCCAGCAGCTTAGGGGAGGGGACAGTTCTGTTTTTT
>.|TRBJ1-1|15|.|TRBV6-6
CASSYSRQMNTEAFF
TGTGCCAGCAGTTACTCGAGGCAGATGAACACTGAAGCTTTCTTT
>few|TRBJ2-5|17|TRBD1|TRBV25-1
CASSETHEGTGKETQYF
TGTGCCAGCAGTGAAACGCACGAGGGGACAGGGAAAGAGACCCAGTACTTC
>.|TRBJ1-5|15|TRBD1|TRBV7-9
CASSSMTGGNQPQHF
TGTGCCAGCAGCTCCATGACAGGGGGGAATCAGCCCCAGCATTTT
>.|TRBJ2-7|15|.|TRBV7-8
CASSFGIAASGEQYF
TGTGCCAGCAGCTTCGGGATAGCGGCCTCGGGCGAGCAGTACTTC
>.|TRBJ2-7|15|.|TRBV5-1
CASSRGRTSSYEQYF
TGCGCCAGCAGCCGGGGCAGGACGAGCTCCTACGAGCAGTACTTC
>.|TRBJ2-1|19|.|TRBV9
CASSVDPLGGTSSYNEQFF
TGTGCCAGCAGCGTAGACCCCCTAGGAGGGACAAGCTCCTACAATGAGCAGTTCTTC
>.|TRBJ1-3|15|.|TRBV29-1
CRGDTLAFSGNTIYF
TGCAGGGGGGACACATTAGCTTTCTCTGGAAACACCATATATTTT
>.|TRBJ2-1|15|TRBD1|TRBV9
CASSLPGTGDNEQFF
TGTGCCAGCAGCCTACCCGGGACAGGAGACAATGAGCAGTTCTTC
>.|TRBJ1-1|16|TRBD1|TRBV10-2
CASRGGTAGMNTEAFF
TGCGCCAGCAGAGGAGGGACAGCCGGGATGAACACTGAAGCTTTCTTT
>.|TRBJ1-2|12|.|TRBV7-9
CASSSAGHGYTF
TGTGCCAGCAGCTCGGCGGGGCATGGCTACACCTTC
>.|TRBJ2-5|14|.|TRBV9
CASGPSDGQETQYF
TGTGCCAGCGGCCCCTCAGACGGTCAAGAGACCCAGTACTTC
>.|TRBJ1-1|13|.|TRBV6-4
CASSDGLNTEAFF
TGTGCCAGCAGTGACGGACTGAACACTGAAGCTTTCTTT
>.|TRBJ1-4|13|.|TRBV10-2
CASSEGTVDKLFF
TGCGCCAGCAGTGAAGGGACCGTCGACAAACTGTTTTTT
>few|TRBJ1-2|12|.|TRBV5-8
CASSSDSYGYTF
TGTGCCAGCAGCTCGGACAGCTATGGCTACACCTTC
>.|TRBJ2-7|13|.|TRBV2
CASSPRGGHEQYF
TGTGCCAGCAGCCCTAGGGGAGGACACGAGCAGTACTTC
>.|TRBJ2-3|16|.|TRBV7-9
CASSTKGSGVGDTQYF
TGTGCCAGCAGCACAAAAGGGTCGGGAGTGGGGGATACGCAGTATTTT
>.|TRBJ1-4|16|.|TRBV5-1
CASRRTGTTTNEKLFF
TGCGCCAGCAGGCGTACCGGGACAACTACTAATGAAAAACTGTTTTTT
>few|TRBJ2-7|14|TRBD1|TRBV7-8
CASSTPGGSYEQYF
TGTGCCAGCAGCACTCCAGGGGGCTCCTACGAGCAGTACTTC
>.|TRBJ2-3|16|TRBD1|TRBV27
CASRQDREVGTDTQYF
TGTGCCAGCCGCCAGGACAGGGAAGTGGGCACAGATACGCAGTATTTT
>.|TRBJ2-3|16|.|TRBV6-6
CASSYSVDAGTDTQYF
TGTGCCAGCAGTTACTCCGTTGACGCCGGCACAGATACGCAGTATTTT
>.|TRBJ1-2|13|TRBD1|TRBV7-2
CASSITGGHGYTF
TGTGCCAGCAGCATCACAGGGGGCCATGGCTACACCTTC
>.|TRBJ2-7|14|TRBD1|TRBV5-1
CASSDRDRGMEQYF
TGCGCCAGCAGCGATCGGGACAGGGGAATGGAGCAGTACTTC
>.|TRBJ2-3|13|.|TRBV28
CASSIGATDTQYF
TGTGCCAGCAGCATAGGAGCTACAGATACGCAGTATTTT
>.|TRBJ2-1|16|.|TRBV7-9
CASSLYRDQPRTEQFF
TGTGCCAGCAGCTTGTACCGGGACCAACCACGGACTGAGCAGTTCTTC
>.|TRBJ2-2|16|.|TRBV7-9
CASSTLTVANTGELFF
TGTGCCAGCAGCACTTTGACAGTCGCGAACACCGGGGAGCTGTTTTTT
>.|TRBJ2-7|15|TRBD2|TRBV19
CASTAGLAGTYEQYF
TGTGCCAGTACCGCTGGACTAGCGGGCACCTACGAGCAGTACTTC
>.|TRBJ1-4|12|.|TRBV27
CASTQGLKKLFF
TGTGCCAGTACCCAGGGATTGAAAAAACTGTTTTTT
>.|TRBJ1-5|15|.|TRBV5-5
CASCPGQISNQPQHF
TGTGCCAGCTGTCCCGGACAGATAAGCAATCAGCCCCAGCATTTT
>.|TRBJ2-7|15|.|TRBV27
CASSLSMVGSYEQYF
TGTGCCAGCAGTTTATCAATGGTTGGGTCCTACGAGCAGTACTTC